The rows below give T cell receptor beta chains drawn from one sample of a study of blood T cell repertoires in COVID-19. Sequenced by immunoSEQ multiplex PCR; TCRdb stores in-frame clones only, minus some. This sample has under 250,000 clones; approximately 90% occur once, and the top ten carry roughly 3%. Sequencing input: peripheral blood. The receptor source for this set is a man aged 25 to 40 with COVID-19, enrolled during active disease. Each CDR3 is given with its conserved first and last residue. The D gene is left open where the match is weak. Expanded clones get a size class; other rows say once, few or many, or leave the size out.

>TRBJ2-3|TRBV7-7|-|-|14
CASSLLVPPDTQYF
TGTGCCAGCAGCTTACTTGTTCCCCCGGATACGCAGTATTTT
>TRBJ1-2|TRBV19|few|-|13
CASSISGSDGYTF
TGTGCCAGTAGTATTTCGGGATCAGATGGCTACACCTTC
>TRBJ2-7|TRBV18|-|-|14
CASSPSEGSYEQYF
TGTGCCAGCTCACCATCGGAGGGCTCCTACGAGCAGTACTTC
>TRBJ1-5|TRBV2|-|TRBD1|13
CASSVGQGNPQHF
TGTGCCAGCAGTGTGGGACAGGGCAACCCCCAGCATTTT
>TRBJ2-7|TRBV12-5|-|TRBD1|14
CASARDSPAYEQYF
TGTGCTAGTGCCCGGGACAGTCCCGCGTACGAGCAGTACTTC
>TRBJ1-2|TRBV19|-|-|12
CATNGDGYGYTF
TGTGCCACCAATGGAGACGGCTATGGCTACACCTTC
>TRBJ2-6|TRBV28|once|-|15
CASSSQGSGANVLTF
TGTGCCAGCAGCTCACAGGGCTCTGGGGCCAACGTCCTGACTTTC
>TRBJ1-4|TRBV19|-|TRBD1|14
CASSKDRGLEKLFF
TGTGCCAGTAGTAAGGACAGGGGGCTCGAAAAACTGTTTTTT
>TRBJ2-7|TRBV6-1|few|TRBD2|14
CASSDSGGAYEQYF
TGTGCCAGCAGTGATAGCGGGGGGGCCTACGAGCAGTACTTC
>TRBJ1-1|TRBV5-1|-|-|15
CASSLIYRGDTEAFF
TGCGCCAGCAGCCTCATCTACCGCGGGGACACTGAAGCTTTCTTT
>TRBJ1-3|TRBV5-6|-|-|16
CASSFNSPFSGNTIYF
TGTGCCAGCAGCTTTAACAGCCCCTTCTCTGGAAACACCATATATTTT
>TRBJ1-1|TRBV18|-|TRBD1|14
CASSGTGGITEAFF
TGTGCCAGCTCGGGGACAGGGGGTATCACTGAAGCTTTCTTT
>TRBJ2-5|TRBV5-1|-|TRBD2|17
CASSPRLAGSSGETQYF
TGCGCCAGCAGCCCCCGACTAGCGGGTTCCTCCGGGGAGACCCAGTACTTC
>TRBJ2-3|TRBV21-1|-|-|19
CASSISEAGGYFSTDTQYF
TGTGCCAGCAGCATTTCAGAAGCGGGAGGATACTTTAGCACAGATACGCAGTATTTT
>TRBJ2-1|TRBV6-5|-|-|12
CASSINYNEQFF
TGTGCCAGCAGTATTAATTACAATGAGCAGTTCTTC
>TRBJ2-3|TRBV9|-|-|13
CASSRDSKDTQYF
TGTGCCAGCAGCCGGGACTCCAAAGATACGCAGTATTTT
>TRBJ2-3|TRBV19|-|-|16
CASSEPGGSGTDTQYF
TGTGCCAGTAGCGAGCCAGGAGGTTCCGGCACAGATACGCAGTATTTT
>TRBJ1-5|TRBV19|-|-|16
CASSILTPSGNQPQHF
TGTGCCAGTAGTATTTTAACTCCGTCGGGGAATCAGCCCCAGCATTTT
>TRBJ1-1|TRBV6-5|-|-|14
CASSLRQDNTEAFF
TGTGCCAGCAGTTTAAGACAGGATAACACTGAAGCTTTCTTT
>TRBJ2-4|TRBV10-3|-|-|17
CAISESIWTEAKNIQYF
TGTGCCATCAGTGAGTCGATCTGGACAGAAGCCAAAAACATTCAGTACTTC
>TRBJ2-7|TRBV28|once|-|12
CASSLRGYEQYF
TGTGCCAGCAGTTTAAGAGGGTACGAGCAGTACTTC
>TRBJ1-2|TRBV27|-|TRBD1|14
CASSSRTGYYGYTF
TGTGCCAGCAGTTCCCGGACAGGGTACTATGGCTACACCTTC
>TRBJ1-5|TRBV12-3/TRBV12-4|-|-|13
CASSLVAEWPQHF
TGTGCCAGCAGTTTAGTAGCGGAATGGCCCCAGCATTTT
>TRBJ1-1|TRBV29-1|-|-|12
CSVALVSTEAFF
TGCAGCGTTGCCTTGGTGAGCACTGAAGCTTTCTTT
>TRBJ2-1|TRBV5-4|-|TRBD2|15
CASSVSGGPYNEQFF
TGTGCCAGCAGCGTTAGCGGGGGGCCTTACAATGAGCAGTTCTTC
>TRBJ2-7|TRBV27|-|-|14
CASSLNRAAYEQYF
TGTGCCAGCAGTCTCAACAGGGCAGCCTACGAGCAGTACTTC
>TRBJ1-1|TRBV21-1|-|-|14
CASSSLEGTTEAFF
TGTGCCAGCAGCAGTCTGGAGGGGACCACTGAAGCTTTCTTT
>TRBJ1-1|TRBV7-2|-|-|14
CASSVTKGASEAFF
TGTGCCAGCAGCGTCACCAAAGGAGCTTCTGAAGCTTTCTTT
>TRBJ1-3|TRBV7-2|few|-|17
CASSLDSRGSSGNTIYF
TGTGCCAGCAGCTTGGATTCTAGGGGTAGCTCTGGAAACACCATATATTTT
>TRBJ2-1|TRBV10-2|-|TRBD2|18
CASSEPRTSGSRHNEQFF
TGCGCCAGCAGTGAGCCAAGGACTAGCGGGAGTAGACACAATGAGCAGTTCTTC
>TRBJ1-5|TRBV19|few|-|13
CASSISVNQPQHF
TGTGCCAGTAGTATTTCAGTTAATCAGCCCCAGCATTTT
>TRBJ2-1|TRBV7-3|-|-|14
CASRLGLAYNEQFF
TGTGCCAGCAGGTTGGGGCTAGCCTACAATGAGCAGTTCTTC
>TRBJ2-1|TRBV5-1|-|TRBD2|16
CASSPAGGGSYNEQFF
TGCGCCAGCAGCCCGGCTGGGGGGGGTTCCTACAATGAGCAGTTCTTC
>TRBJ1-3|TRBV5-1|-|TRBD1|15
CASSLEGGPGNTIYF
TGCGCCAGCAGCTTGGAAGGGGGCCCTGGAAACACCATATATTTT
>TRBJ2-3|TRBV3-1/TRBV3-2|-|TRBD2|17
CASSRRLAGGPRDTQYF
TGTGCCAGCAGCCGAAGACTAGCGGGGGGGCCTAGAGATACGCAGTATTTT
>TRBJ2-7|TRBV6-5|-|-|14
CASSPQRSSYEQYF
TGTGCCAGCAGCCCCCAGAGGAGCTCCTACGAGCAGTACTTC
>TRBJ2-7|TRBV7-3|-|TRBD1|14
CASSFEGTGREQYF
TGTGCCAGCAGTTTTGAAGGGACAGGGCGAGAGCAGTACTTC
>TRBJ1-1|TRBV5-6|once|-|16
CASSLAWTEMNTEAFF
TGTGCCAGCAGCTTGGCCTGGACAGAGATGAACACTGAAGCTTTCTTT
>TRBJ2-3|TRBV19|few|-|15
CASSGAGASTDTQYF
TGTGCCAGTAGTGGGGCAGGGGCTAGCACAGATACGCAGTATTTT
>TRBJ1-3|TRBV21-1|-|-|17
CASSKAPGHPPGNTIYF
TGTGCCAGCAGCAAAGCTCCAGGACACCCCCCTGGAAACACCATATATTTT
>TRBJ1-1|TRBV19|-|TRBD1|17
CASSIFRGTGVIGEAFF
TGTGCCAGTAGTATTTTTCGTGGGACAGGGGTTATCGGTGAAGCTTTCTTT
>TRBJ1-6|TRBV3-1/TRBV3-2|-|-|17
CASSQDWGRSYNSPLHF
TGTGCCAGCAGCCAAGATTGGGGCAGGTCATATAATTCACCCCTCCACTTT
>TRBJ2-5|TRBV5-4|-|-|9
CAMGGTQYF
TGTGCCATGGGGGGGACCCAGTACTTC
>TRBJ1-5|TRBV9|-|TRBD1|15
CASSPMDREGQPQHF
TGTGCCAGCAGCCCAATGGACAGGGAAGGTCAGCCCCAGCATTTT
>TRBJ2-2|TRBV5-6|-|-|15
CASSLVGEGTGELFF
TGTGCCAGCAGCTTGGTAGGGGAAGGCACCGGGGAGCTGTTTTTT
>TRBJ1-2|TRBV5-1|few|TRBD1|14
CASSYGQGINGYTF
TGCGCCAGCAGCTACGGACAGGGAATCAATGGCTACACCTTC
>TRBJ1-1|TRBV10-1|-|-|13
CASIWRLDTEAFF
TGCGCCAGCATCTGGAGATTGGACACTGAAGCTTTCTTT
>TRBJ2-7|TRBV6-1|once|TRBD2|15
CASSEGLAGGYEQYF
TGTGCCAGCAGTGAGGGACTAGCGGGAGGCTACGAGCAGTACTTC
>TRBJ1-1|TRBV14|-|-|8
CASVEAFF
TGTGCCAGCGTCGAGGCTTTCTTT
>TRBJ2-4|TRBV4-2|once|-|15
CASSQERQTKNIQYF
TGTGCCAGCAGCCAAGAAAGACAGACTAAAAACATTCAGTACTTC
>TRBJ1-2|TRBV6-5|-|-|14
CATSRQGGNYGYTF
TGTGCCACCTCACGGCAGGGAGGCAACTATGGCTACACCTTC
>TRBJ1-1|TRBV2|-|TRBD1|13
CASTRQGDTEAFF
TGTGCCAGCACGAGACAGGGGGACACTGAAGCTTTCTTT
>TRBJ1-1|TRBV2|few|TRBD1|14
CASGPGTGSTEAFF
TGTGCCAGCGGTCCCGGGACAGGGAGTACTGAAGCTTTCTTT
>TRBJ1-3|TRBV18|-|-|16
CASSPASGGTGNTIYF
TGTGCCAGCTCACCAGCCTCTGGAGGGACTGGAAACACCATATATTTT
>TRBJ2-7|TRBV6-5|-|-|13
CASSYGGSYEQYF
TGTGCCAGCAGTTACGGGGGCAGCTACGAGCAGTACTTC
>TRBJ2-3|TRBV24-1|-|-|14
CATSGAPSTDTQYF
TGTGCCACCAGTGGCGCACCTAGCACAGATACGCAGTATTTT
>TRBJ2-1|TRBV5-4|-|-|15
CASSLDLAPYNEQFF
TGTGCCAGCAGCCTCGACTTAGCCCCCTACAATGAGCAGTTCTTC
>TRBJ1-1|TRBV7-3|-|TRBD1|14
CASSSQGALTEAFF
TGTGCCAGCAGCTCCCAGGGGGCCCTCACTGAAGCTTTCTTT